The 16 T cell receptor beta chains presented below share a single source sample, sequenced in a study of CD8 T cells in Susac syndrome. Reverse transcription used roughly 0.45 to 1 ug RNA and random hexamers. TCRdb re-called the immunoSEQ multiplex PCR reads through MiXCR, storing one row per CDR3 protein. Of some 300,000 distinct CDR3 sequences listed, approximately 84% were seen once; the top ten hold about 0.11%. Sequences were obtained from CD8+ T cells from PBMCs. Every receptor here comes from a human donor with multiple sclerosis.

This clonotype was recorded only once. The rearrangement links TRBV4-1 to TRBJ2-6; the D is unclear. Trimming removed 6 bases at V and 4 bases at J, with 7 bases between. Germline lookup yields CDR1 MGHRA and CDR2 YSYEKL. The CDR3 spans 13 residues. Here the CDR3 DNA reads TGCGCCAGCAGTCTGACAGGGGCCAACGTCCTGACTTTC. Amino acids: CASSLTGANVLTF.

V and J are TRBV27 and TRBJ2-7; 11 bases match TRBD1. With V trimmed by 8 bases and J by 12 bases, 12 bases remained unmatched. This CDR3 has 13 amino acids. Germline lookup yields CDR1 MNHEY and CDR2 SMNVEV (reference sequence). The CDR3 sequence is CASAYLGQGAWYF. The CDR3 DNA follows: TGTGCCAGCGCCTACCTCGGACAGGGGGCGTGGTACTTC.

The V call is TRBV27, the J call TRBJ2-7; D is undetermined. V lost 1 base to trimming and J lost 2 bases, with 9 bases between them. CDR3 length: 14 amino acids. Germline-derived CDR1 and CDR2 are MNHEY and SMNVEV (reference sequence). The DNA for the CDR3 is TGTGCCAGCAGTTTATTTACGGATGCCTACGAGCAGTACTTC. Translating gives CASSLFTDAYEQYF.

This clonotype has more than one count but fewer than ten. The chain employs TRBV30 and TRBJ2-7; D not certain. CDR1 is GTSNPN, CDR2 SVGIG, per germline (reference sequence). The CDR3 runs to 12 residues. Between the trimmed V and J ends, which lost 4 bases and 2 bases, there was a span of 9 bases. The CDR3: CAWNLGTYEQYF. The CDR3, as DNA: TGTGCCTGGAATTTGGGCACCTACGAGCAGTACTTC.

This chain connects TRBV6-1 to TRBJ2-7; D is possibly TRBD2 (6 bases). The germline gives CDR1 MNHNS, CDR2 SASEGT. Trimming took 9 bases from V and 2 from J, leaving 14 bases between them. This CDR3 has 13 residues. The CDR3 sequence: CASGYSGPYEQYF. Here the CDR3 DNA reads TGTGCCAGTGGATATAGCGGCCCCTACGAGCAGTACTTC.

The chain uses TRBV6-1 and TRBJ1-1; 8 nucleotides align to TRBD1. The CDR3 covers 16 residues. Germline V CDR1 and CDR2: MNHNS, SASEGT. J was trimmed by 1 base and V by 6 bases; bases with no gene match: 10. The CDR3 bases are TGTGCCAGCAGCCTCCGGGACAGGCCTAAGAACACTGAAGCTTTCTTT. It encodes CASSLRDRPKNTEAFF.

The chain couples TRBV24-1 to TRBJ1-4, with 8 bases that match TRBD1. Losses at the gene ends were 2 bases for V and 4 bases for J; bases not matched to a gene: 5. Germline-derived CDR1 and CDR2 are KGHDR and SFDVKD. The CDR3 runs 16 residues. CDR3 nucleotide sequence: TGTGCCACCAGTGATTCCGGACAGGGTATTAATGAAAAACTGTTTTTT. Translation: CATSDSGQGINEKLFF.

Here the CDR3 reads CASSQTGTSPQFF. The CDR3 DNA is TGTGCCAGCAGCCAGACCGGGACTTCCCCGCAGTTCTTC. This rearrangement joins TRBV7-3 to TRBJ2-1, with D possibly being TRBD2 (6 bases). Between the trimmed V and J ends, which lost 5 bases and 12 bases, there was a span of 17 bases. The CDR3 contains 13 residues. The germline V gene has CDR1 SGHTA and CDR2 FQGTGA. The variable domain in full, with the rest retrieved from reference TRBV7-3 and TRBJ2-1, is GAGVSQTPSNKVTEKGKYVELRCDPISGHTALYWYRQSLGQGPEFLIYFQGTGAADDSGLPNDRFFAVRPEGSVSTLKIQRTERGDSAVYLCASSQTGTSPQFFGPGTRLTVL.

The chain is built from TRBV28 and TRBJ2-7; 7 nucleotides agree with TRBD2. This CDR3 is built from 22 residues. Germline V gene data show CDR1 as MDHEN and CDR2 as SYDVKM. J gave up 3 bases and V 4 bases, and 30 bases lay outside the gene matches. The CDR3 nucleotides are TGTGCCAGCAGTTCAACCCCTATTGTTCGCACACGGGACTACCAGGAGGGCTACGAGCAGTACTTC. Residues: CASSSTPIVRTRDYQEGYEQYF.

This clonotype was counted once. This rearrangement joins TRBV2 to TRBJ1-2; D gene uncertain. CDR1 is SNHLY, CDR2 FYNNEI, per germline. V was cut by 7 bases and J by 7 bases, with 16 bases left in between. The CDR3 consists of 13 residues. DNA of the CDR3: TGTGCCAGCATCGGACGTGGACCGACTGGCTACACCTTC. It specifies CASIGRGPTGYTF.

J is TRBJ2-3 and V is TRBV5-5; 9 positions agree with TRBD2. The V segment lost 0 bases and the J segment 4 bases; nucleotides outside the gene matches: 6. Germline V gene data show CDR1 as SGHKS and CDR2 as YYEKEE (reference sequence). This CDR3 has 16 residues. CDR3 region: CASSLVPSGNSDTQYF. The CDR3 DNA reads TGTGCCAGCAGCTTGGTTCCTAGCGGGAATTCAGATACGCAGTATTTT.

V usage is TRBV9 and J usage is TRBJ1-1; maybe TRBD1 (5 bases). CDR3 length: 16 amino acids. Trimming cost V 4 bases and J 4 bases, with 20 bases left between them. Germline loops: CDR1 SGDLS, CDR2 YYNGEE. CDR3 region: CASSPGQGKPGTEAFF. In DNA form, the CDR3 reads TGTGCCAGCAGCCCGGGGCAGGGCAAACCTGGCACTGAAGCTTTCTTT.

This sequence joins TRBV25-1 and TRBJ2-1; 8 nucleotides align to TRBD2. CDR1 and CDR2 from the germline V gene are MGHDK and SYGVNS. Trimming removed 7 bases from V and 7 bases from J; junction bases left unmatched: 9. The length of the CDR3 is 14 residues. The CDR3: CASNVREGLNEQFF. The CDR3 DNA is TGTGCCAGCAACGTACGGGAGGGCCTAAATGAGCAGTTCTTC. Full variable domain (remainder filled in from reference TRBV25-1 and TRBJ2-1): EADIYQTPRYLVIGTGKKITLECSQTMGHDKMYWYQQDPGMELHLIHYSYGVNSTEKGDLSSESTVSRIRTEHFPLTLESARPSHTSQYLCASNVREGLNEQFFGPGTRLTVL.

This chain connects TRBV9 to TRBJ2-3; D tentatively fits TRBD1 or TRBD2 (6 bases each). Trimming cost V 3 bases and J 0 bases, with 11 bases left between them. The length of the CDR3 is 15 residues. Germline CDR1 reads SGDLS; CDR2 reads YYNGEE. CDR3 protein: CASSAGAGSTDTQYF. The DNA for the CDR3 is TGTGCCAGCAGCGCGGGGGCAGGGAGCACAGATACGCAGTATTTT.

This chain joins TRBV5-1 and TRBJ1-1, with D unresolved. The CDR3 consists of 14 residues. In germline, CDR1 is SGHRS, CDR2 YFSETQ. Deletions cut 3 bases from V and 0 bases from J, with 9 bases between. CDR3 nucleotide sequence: TGCGCCAGCAGCTCGAACAACATGAACACTGAAGCTTTCTTT. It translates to CASSSNNMNTEAFF.

CDR3 DNA sequence: TGTGCCAGCAGGAGTCGGGGCTACACCTTC. Encoded protein: CASRSRGYTF. V is TRBV2 and J is TRBJ1-2; D is undetermined. With 6 bases removed from V and 8 bases from J, the gap between germline ends came to 7 bases. The CDR3 spans 10 residues. Germline assignment: CDR1 SNHLY and CDR2 FYNNEI.